Listed below are T cell receptor beta chains from one sample, sequenced in a study of T cells in localized non-small cell lung cancer. Profiling relied on immunoSEQ multiplex PCR, and the TCRdb table lists in-frame clones only, not all of them. This sample has about 78,000 clones, with 84% found just once. Sequenced here: peripheral blood, sampled before any cancer treatment. The receptors shown here come from a man between 35 and 75 years old with stage I lung adenocarcinoma. CDR3s include the opening cysteine and the closing phenylalanine or tryptophan.

>TRBJ1-6|TRBV5-4
CASSRLSTVSNSPLHF
>TRBJ2-2|TRBV4-2
CASSQVWGGTGELFF
>TRBJ2-4|TRBV2
CASSEEWGAKNIQYF
>TRBJ2-7|TRBV30
CAWSPPGQDYEQYF
>TRBJ1-2|TRBV19
CASKRGLTGTLSDKVYGYTF
>TRBJ2-3|TRBV10-3
CAISVGKGAGLGTDTQYF
>TRBJ2-5|TRBV7-2
CASSLAGGWRETQYF
>TRBJ1-2|TRBV7-4
CASSLQGASGYTF
>TRBJ2-7|TRBV6-1
CASLLGTNYEQYF
>TRBJ1-1|TRBV18
CASSLDRVGEAFF
>TRBJ2-1|TRBV11-2
CASRRRDRGTNEQFF
>TRBJ2-2|TRBV19
CASSIETHYTGELFF
>TRBJ1-2|TRBV7-9
CASSPGQESLYGYTF
>TRBJ1-1|TRBV6-5
CASSYAGREAFF
>TRBJ1-2|TRBV4-1
CASSQDRTGQSYTF
>TRBJ2-5|TRBV28
CASVTAGRETQYF
>TRBJ2-1|TRBV15
CATSREGESNEQFF
>TRBJ1-4|TRBV18
CASSPATGSKLFF
>TRBJ2-1|TRBV5-5
CASSQEWASGDSYNEQFF
>TRBJ2-5|TRBV11-2
CASRQIQETQYF
>TRBJ2-3|TRBV5-6
CASSLLSGSPTTDTQYF
>TRBJ2-5|TRBV4-3
CASSPGGGGQETQYF
>TRBJ2-5|TRBV18
CASSPGLAGADGSQYF
>TRBJ1-4|TRBV7-9
CASSLFSSRADEKLFF
>TRBJ2-1|TRBV29-1
CSAKDGYNEQFF
>TRBJ1-1|TRBV6-6
CASSYSGTAEAFF
>TRBJ2-3|TRBV21-1
CASSIPGTSGACTDTQYF
>TRBJ2-1|TRBV11-3
CASSNEGQGGHEQFF
>TRBJ2-7|TRBV28
CASSLGGWPYEQYF
>TRBJ2-7|TRBV6-1
CASSDPGQGFYEQYF
>TRBJ2-3|TRBV10-1
CASSASGGYTDTQYF
>TRBJ2-3|TRBV18
CASSPQESGASTDTQYF
>TRBJ2-3|TRBV27
CASRTDGRSTDTQYF
>TRBJ1-2|TRBV2
CASSALTGTYGYTF
>TRBJ1-3|TRBV5-1
CASRPTPGGAGNTIYF
>TRBJ1-1|TRBV6-9
CASMLGKGALNTEAFF
>TRBJ2-2|TRBV2
CASKRENTGELFF
>TRBJ2-7|TRBV4-1
CASSQVWDLSYEQYF
>TRBJ2-7|TRBV5-4
CASSSPGTGDEQYF
>TRBJ2-7|TRBV7-3
CASSPNGPGGGYEQYF
>TRBJ2-7|TRBV7-3
CASSPRGSADHEQYF
>TRBJ2-5|TRBV6-6
CASSYLAGQETQYF
>TRBJ1-2|TRBV19
CASSPAAGSGYTF
>TRBJ2-2|TRBV11-2
CASSPRETLRTGELFF
>TRBJ1-5|TRBV7-2
CASSLVYSRSNQPQHF
>TRBJ1-2|TRBV27
CASSLGPSDHYGYTF